The 13 T cell receptor beta chains presented below share a single source sample, sequenced in a study of T cell repertoires in cytomegalovirus infection (dated by TCRdb to between 2018 and 2021). This specimen's treatment or condition label, interpreted: in vitro stimulation with specific CMV peptide epitopes to enrich CMV-specific T cells. These receptors' antigens are unknown. The sequencer listed for this sample is Illumina HiSeq 1500. The public reads were run again by TCRdb, first through fastp at Q25 and then through MiXCR, and only productive beta chains were kept. Identical CDR3 proteins give one entry, which carries the most common genes and DNA. The sample table shows roughly 990,000 distinct CDR3 sequences, and around a third are seen once. The top ten clones comprise around an eighth of the sample. Sequencing used cultured CD8+ T cells from PBMCs, obtained from culture after CMV antigen stimulation. These receptors all come from a human donor in good health (CMV status not recorded). Some clones in this sample may be carry-over from other donors' samples.

This clonotype was counted between two and nine times. The gene calls are TRBV7-6 and TRBJ2-3, with D tentatively TRBD1 (5 bases). Trimming removed 0 bases at V and 1 base at J, with 8 bases between. Germline CDR1 and CDR2: SGHVS and FNYEAQ. The CDR3 is 15 residues long. The CDR3 sequence: CASSLAVQGTDTQYF. The DNA of the CDR3 is TGTGCCAGCAGCTTAGCGGTACAGGGCACAGATACGCAGTATTTT.

This clonotype came up many times. V usage is TRBV7-9 and J usage is TRBJ2-2, with a tentative D call TRBD2 (6 bases). Germline CDR1 SEHNR, CDR2 FQNEAQ (reference sequence). V lost 7 bases to trimming and J lost 0 bases, with 18 bases between them. This CDR3 contains 17 residues. CDR3 DNA: TGTGCCAGCATCCCCGGGTGGGGGACTCCGAACACCGGGGAGCTGTTTTTT. Protein: CASIPGWGTPNTGELFF. Filled out from reference TRBV7-9 and TRBJ2-2, the complete variable domain reads DTGVSQNPRHKITKRGQNVTFRCDPISEHNRLYWYRQTLGQGPEFLTYFQNEAQLEKSRLLSDRFSAERPKGSFSTLEIQRTEQGDSAMYLCASIPGWGTPNTGELFFGEGSRLTVL.

This clonotype was seen a handful of times. The chain has TRBV24-1 and TRBJ2-1; possible D gene TRBD2, 5 bases. The CDR3 spans 13 residues. Trimming stripped 5 bases from V and 2 bases from J, with 6 bases between. Germline CDR1 reads KGHDR; CDR2 reads SFDVKD. CDR3 residues: CATSGGPYNEQFF. The DNA for the CDR3 is TGTGCCACCAGTGGAGGGCCCTACAATGAGCAGTTCTTC.

V gene TRBV6-2 or TRBV6-3 combines with J gene TRBJ2-3, with D perhaps assigned TRBD1 or TRBD2 (5 bases each). Trimming removed 2 bases at V and 2 bases at J, with 8 bases between. The CDR3 has 14 residues. Germline assignment: CDR1 MNHEY and CDR2 SVGEGT. CDR3 bases: TGTGCCAGCAGTTACCAAGGGACCACAGATACGCAGTATTTT. Protein product: CASSYQGTTDTQYF.

The chain recombines TRBV27 with TRBJ2-6; tentative D call: TRBD1 (6 bases). V dropped 6 bases and J dropped 2 bases, with 17 bases sitting between them. The CDR3 length is 17 residues. Per the germline V gene, CDR1 is MNHEY and CDR2 is SMNVEV (reference sequence). DNA of the CDR3: TGTGCCAGCAGGCACAGGGTAGCCGAAACTGGGGCCAACGTCCTGACTTTC. The encoded protein is CASRHRVAETGANVLTF.

This chain connects TRBV19 to TRBJ1-2, with unresolved D. V lost 3 bases and J lost 2, with 4 bases in between. The CDR3 contains 12 residues. Germline lookup yields CDR1 LNHDA and CDR2 SQIVND (reference sequence). CDR3 protein: CASSILNYGYTF. DNA for the CDR3: TGTGCCAGTAGTATCCTGAACTATGGCTACACCTTC. The whole variable domain, filled in from reference TRBV19 and TRBJ1-2, reads DGGITQSPKYLFRKEGQNVTLSCEQNLNHDAMYWYRQDPGQGLRLIYYSQIVNDFQKGDIAEGYSVSREKKESFPLTVTSAQKNPTAFYLCASSILNYGYTFGSGTRLTVV.

V gene TRBV2 combines with J gene TRBJ1-1, with D perhaps matching TRBD1 (5 bases). With 2 bases removed from V and 4 bases from J, the gap between germline ends came to 20 bases. The length of the CDR3 is 17 residues. Germline V gene data show CDR1 as SNHLY and CDR2 as FYNNEI. The CDR3 DNA reads as TGTGCCAGCAGTGAAAACCCGTCTGGAGGGGAATTCACTGAAGCTTTCTTT. This sequence encodes CASSENPSGGEFTEAFF.

This clonotype appeared a few times. The genes are TRBV6-5 and TRBJ2-2; TRBD2 aligns across 7 bases. This CDR3 contains 14 residues. V shed 2 bases, J shed 7 bases, and the junction held 4 bases outside the gene matches. Germline CDR1 MNHEY, CDR2 SVGAGI. CDR3 in amino acids: CASSYRLAGGELFF. In DNA, the CDR3 is TGTGCCAGCAGTTACAGACTAGCAGGCGGGGAGCTGTTTTTT.

The chain employs TRBV12-3 or TRBV12-4 and TRBJ1-1; D remains ambiguous. V lost 7 bases and J lost 6, with 18 bases in between. The CDR3 consists of 14 residues. The CDR3 region is CASILDTYDPEAFF. The CDR3 coding sequence is TGTGCCAGCATCCTAGACACTTACGACCCTGAAGCTTTCTTT.

The rearrangement uses TRBV27 and TRBJ1-3; D call uncertain. The V and J ends lost 6 bases and 2 bases respectively, with 11 bases between them. Germline values: CDR1 MNHEY, CDR2 SMNVEV (reference sequence). This CDR3 contains 14 residues. The CDR3 region is CASSRRAAGNTIYF. The CDR3 coding sequence is TGTGCCAGCAGCCGCCGGGCGGCTGGAAACACCATATATTTT.

The genes are TRBV7-6 and TRBJ2-1; perhaps TRBD2 as D (5 bases). The length of the CDR3 is 13 residues. With 4 bases removed from V and 9 bases from J, the gap between germline ends came to 13 bases. Per the germline V gene, CDR1 is SGHVS and CDR2 is FNYEAQ. CDR3 protein: CASSSVDGIEQFF. CDR3 nucleotide sequence: TGTGCCAGCAGCTCTGTTGACGGGATTGAGCAGTTCTTC.

This clonotype was seen a few times. The CDR3: CASSLPGQGASGANVLTF. In DNA, the CDR3 is TGTGCCAGCAGTCTGCCCGGACAGGGGGCCTCTGGGGCCAACGTCCTGACTTTC. The rearrangement uses TRBV27 and TRBJ2-6; 11 bases map to TRBD1. V lost 5 bases and J lost 0; bases outside the gene matches: 6. The CDR3 loop spans 18 amino acids. Germline V gene sequence: CDR1 MNHEY, CDR2 SMNVEV (reference sequence). Drawing the rest from reference TRBV27 and TRBJ2-6, the complete variable domain is EAQVTQNPRYLITVTGKKLTVTCSQNMNHEYMSWYRQDPGLGLRQIYYSMNVEVTDKGDVPEGYKVSRKEKRNFPLILESPSPNQTSLYFCASSLPGQGASGANVLTFGAGSRLTVL.

This clonotype was counted ten times or more. V gene TRBV27 combines with J gene TRBJ2-2; 13 positions match TRBD2. CDR3 length equals 15 residues. Unmatched junction bases numbered 1, after V lost 4 bases and J lost 5 bases. Germline lookup yields CDR1 MNHEY and CDR2 SMNVEV (reference sequence). This chain's CDR3 is CASSSGLAGTGELFF. The CDR3, as DNA: TGTGCCAGCAGTTCGGGACTAGCGGGGACCGGGGAGCTGTTTTTT.